The T cell receptor beta chain under discussion was sequenced for a study of T cells expressing NK-cell markers. Study at large: It was sorted CD3+CD56+NKG2C+, CD3+CD56+NKG2C- and CD3+CD56-NKG2C+ T cells that supplied the TCR beta repertoires.

From germline, CDR1 is DFQATT and CDR2 SNEGSKA (reference sequence). This CDR3 spans 15 amino acids. It was by 5'RACE template switching with UMIs that TCR beta cDNA was made. TCRdb processed the 5' RACE reads again and assigns one entry to each CDR3 protein, with no DNA. The listing contains approximately 550,000 distinct CDR3 sequences. The clonotype originates from a young man in good health. The material sequenced was blood T cells: a sorted CD56 or NKG2C T cell subset, CD4+ or CD8+ T cells, or bulk PBMC T cells (not recorded which). The V gene is TRBV20-1, the J gene TRBJ1-6; TCRdb returns TRBD1, unconfirmable since there is no DNA. The CDR3 loop reads CSARSGATYNSPLHF.